This T cell receptor (beta chain) was observed in a study of a mutant IDH1 vaccine in newly diagnosed glioma. Comment on this clone: Antigen specificity is unknown.

Trimming left V 2 bases short and J 7 bases short, with 23 bases between. Germline assignment: CDR1 MNHNS and CDR2 SASEGT. This CDR3 is built from 17 residues. TCRdb's copy holds only in-frame clones and misses some; the assay was immunoSEQ multiplex PCR. The sample records 45,000 to 60,000 clones, 88% being singletons. Regarding time point: week 35, safety follow-up. Every single dose of the vaccine, 300 ug of mutant IDH1 20-mer peptide, came with topical imiquimod. This TCR was sampled from a woman in her thirties or forties with glioma. V and J are TRBV6-1 and TRBJ1-2; maybe TRBD1 (6 bases). The sequences come from PBMCs, collected from a glioma patient whose treatment included an IDH1 peptide vaccine. As DNA, the CDR3 is TGTGCCAGCAGTGAAAGGGGGTGGGGGGACGCTAAGTCTGGCTACACCTTC. Its protein is CASSERGWGDAKSGYTF.